This T cell receptor beta chain was sequenced for a study of blood T cell repertoires in COVID-19 (dated by TCRdb to 2020 to 2022). With regard to the full study: Samples covering the acute and convalescent phases of COVID-19 were provided by collaborators in the United States, Italy and Spain. The prospective study material was composed of cDNA or gDNA derived from T cells, B-cell-depleted T cells, or PBMCs. The samples were drawn from the first 160 participants of the ongoing ImmuneRACE study and from some 1,300 subjects provided by 6 global collaborators. Where HLA class I and class II types were available, the types were taken from metadata supplied by the sample provider, not from assay-based typing. The repertoires were released in a freely available public database intended as a resource for research on the immune response to SARS-CoV-2. Subjects who had been exposed to COVID-19, were actively infected with it, or had recovered from it provided the deeply sampled blood TCRbeta repertoires that made up the dataset. A de-identified subject ID, COVID-19 status, age in years and sex were almost always included in the sample metadata. Overall study outcomes, separate from this receptor: The amount of clinical and demographic metadata varied by source and participant and was provided uncurated.

Comments on this clone: Its antigen is not yet known. No clone much larger than this one lies a single base away; base qualities are absent.

Participants in the prospective study were enrolled through a virtual design, were aged about 18 to 89 years, and lived in roughly 24 United States geographic areas. In the prospective study, cohorts were assigned on the basis of participant-reported clinical history obtained from a screening survey and a study questionnaire. Each participant in the prospective study had whole blood, serum and a nasopharyngeal or oropharyngeal swab collected by mobile phlebotomists. Over an approximately two-month period, participants in the prospective study had the option of providing additional blood draws and questionnaires. Blood samples from the prospective study were shipped frozen or at room temperature prior to DNA extraction. V is reduced by 3 bases and J by 5 bases, leaving a spacing of 11 bases between them. CDR1 SGHVS and CDR2 FQNEAQ were looked up in the germline V gene. The CDR3 sequence holds 14 residues, the cysteine and phenylalanine included. Only the CDR3 portion is preserved as DNA: 42 bases, with reading frame beginning at the first base.

TCRbeta CDR3 regions were amplified from genomic DNA by means of the immunoSEQ Assay, a bias-controlled multiplex PCR. Under the source paper's analysis protocol: The number of nucleated cells in each sample was estimated by amplification of reference gene primers within the assay. Sequence reads were collapsed and filtered to measure the absolute abundance of every unique TCRbeta CDR3 rearrangement. For each sample, productive Simpson clonality was calculated as the square root of Simpson's diversity index over productive rearrangements. The table was pulled from immuneACCESS by TCRdb, which kept in-frame rearrangements only. Such tables lose some clones; where checked, under half of the loss comes from unresolved V genes, and the rest has no known cause. V, J and clone size are those of that table, while D and trimming were read from the DNA. A total of around 140,000 clones appear in this sample, almost 85% of them only once. The ten largest clones add up to about 3.4% of the sample.

Recombination connected TRBV7-8 to TRBJ1-5, with the identity of the D gene unclear. The receptor comes from a woman in her forties or fifties with acute COVID-19. The sequenced material came from PBMCs or T cells enriched from blood (not recorded which). DNA sequence: TGTGCCAGCAGCTTCGGTACAGTTTATCAGCCCCAGCATTTT. Translation gives CASSFGTVYQPQHF.